This TCR beta chain was captured in a study of CD8 T cells in ankylosing spondylitis. Study-wide results and caveats: Among TCR beta sequences, a motif of eight highly homologous variants appeared characteristic of ankylosing spondylitis blood. Certain motif variants had earlier been reported in reactive arthritis synovial fluid and blood.

With molecular barcodes, quantitative 5'-RACE was used to make the TCR beta libraries. Each CDR3 protein gets one entry after TCRdb re-called the 5' RACE reads with MiXCR. The data contain about 140,000 distinct CDR3 sequences, 6% to 8.5% of them singletons. Per the germline V gene, CDR1 is SGHAT and CDR2 is FQNNGV. The CDR3 extends over 14 amino acids. J gave up 5 bases and V 5 bases, and 6 bases lay outside the gene matches. About this clonotype itself: Its specificity is unknown.

The J gene is TRBJ2-3, the V gene TRBV11-2; TRBD1 matches 8 bases. Sample: blood, either unsorted or a sorted T cell fraction (not recorded which). The clonotype was recovered from a female donor with ankylosing spondylitis or in good health (not recorded which). CDR3: CASSLDRVVDTQYF. For the CDR3, the DNA is TGTGCCAGCAGCCTGGACAGGGTAGTAGATACGCAGTATTTT.